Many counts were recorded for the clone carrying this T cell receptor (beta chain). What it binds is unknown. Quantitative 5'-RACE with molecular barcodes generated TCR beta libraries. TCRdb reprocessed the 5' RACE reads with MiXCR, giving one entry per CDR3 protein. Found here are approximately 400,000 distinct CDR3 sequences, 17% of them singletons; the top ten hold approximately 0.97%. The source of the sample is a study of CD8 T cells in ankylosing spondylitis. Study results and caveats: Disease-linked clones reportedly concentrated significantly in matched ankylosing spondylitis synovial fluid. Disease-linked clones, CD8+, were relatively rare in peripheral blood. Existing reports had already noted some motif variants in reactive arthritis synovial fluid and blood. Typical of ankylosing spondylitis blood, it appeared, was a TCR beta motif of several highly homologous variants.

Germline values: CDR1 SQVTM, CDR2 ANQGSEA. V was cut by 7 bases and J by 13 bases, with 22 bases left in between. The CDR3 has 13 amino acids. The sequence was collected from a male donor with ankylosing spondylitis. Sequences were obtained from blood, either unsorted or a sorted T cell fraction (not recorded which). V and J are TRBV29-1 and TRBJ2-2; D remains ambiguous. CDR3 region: CSARTKPTGLLFF. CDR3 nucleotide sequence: TGCAGCGCCAGAACCAAACCCACCGGTTTGCTGTTTTTT.